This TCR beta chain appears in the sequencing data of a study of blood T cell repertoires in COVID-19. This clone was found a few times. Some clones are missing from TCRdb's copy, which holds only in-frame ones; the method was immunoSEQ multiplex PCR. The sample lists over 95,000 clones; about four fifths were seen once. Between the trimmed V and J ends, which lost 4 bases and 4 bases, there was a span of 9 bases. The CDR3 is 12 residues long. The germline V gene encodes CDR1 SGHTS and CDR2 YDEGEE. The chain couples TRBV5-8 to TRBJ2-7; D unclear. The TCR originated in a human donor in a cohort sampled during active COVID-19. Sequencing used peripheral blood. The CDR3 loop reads CASSLSGYEQYF. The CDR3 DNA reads TGTGCCAGCAGCCTATCGGGTTACGAGCAGTACTTC.